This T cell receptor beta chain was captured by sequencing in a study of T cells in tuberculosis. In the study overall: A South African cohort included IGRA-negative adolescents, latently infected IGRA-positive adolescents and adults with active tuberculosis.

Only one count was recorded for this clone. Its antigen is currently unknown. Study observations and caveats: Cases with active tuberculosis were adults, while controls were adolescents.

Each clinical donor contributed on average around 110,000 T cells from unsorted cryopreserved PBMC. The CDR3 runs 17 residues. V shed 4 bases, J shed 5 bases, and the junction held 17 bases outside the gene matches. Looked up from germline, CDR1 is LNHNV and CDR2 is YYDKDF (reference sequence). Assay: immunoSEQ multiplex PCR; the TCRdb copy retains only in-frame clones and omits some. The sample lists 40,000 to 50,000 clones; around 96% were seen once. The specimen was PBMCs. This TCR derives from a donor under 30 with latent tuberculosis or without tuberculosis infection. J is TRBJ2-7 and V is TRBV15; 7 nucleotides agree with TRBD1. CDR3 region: CATSTMAQTGRGHEQYF. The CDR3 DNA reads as TGTGCCACCAGCACAATGGCCCAGACAGGGCGAGGCCACGAGCAGTACTTC.